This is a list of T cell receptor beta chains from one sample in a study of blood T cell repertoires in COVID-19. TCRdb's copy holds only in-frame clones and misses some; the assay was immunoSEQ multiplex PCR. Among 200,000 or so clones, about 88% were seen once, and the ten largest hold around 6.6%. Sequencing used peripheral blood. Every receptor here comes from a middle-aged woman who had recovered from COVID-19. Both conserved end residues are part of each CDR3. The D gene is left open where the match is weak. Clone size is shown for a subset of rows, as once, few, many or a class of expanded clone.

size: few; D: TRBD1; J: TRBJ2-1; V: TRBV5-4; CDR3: CASSPGTEVNEQFF; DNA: TGTGCCAGCAGCCCCGGGACAGAGGTCAATGAGCAGTTCTTC
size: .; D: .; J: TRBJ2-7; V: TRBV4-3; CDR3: CASSQDGRVPGEQYF; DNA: TGCGCCAGCAGCCAAGATGGAAGGGTCCCGGGAGAGCAGTACTTC
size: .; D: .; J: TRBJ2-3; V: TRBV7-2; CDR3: CASSRSVADTQYF; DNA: TGTGCCAGCAGCCGTAGCGTGGCAGATACGCAGTATTTT
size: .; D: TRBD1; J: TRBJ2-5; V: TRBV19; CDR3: CASSIGTGQETQYF; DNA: TGTGCCAGTAGTATCGGGACAGGGCAAGAGACCCAGTACTTC
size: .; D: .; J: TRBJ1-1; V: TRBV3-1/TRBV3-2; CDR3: CASSQETPGLTFTEAFF; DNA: TGTGCCAGCAGCCAAGAAACTCCGGGTTTGACGTTCACTGAAGCTTTCTTT
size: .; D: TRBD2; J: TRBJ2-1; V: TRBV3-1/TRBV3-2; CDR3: CASSQDPGTSGRAHYNEQFF; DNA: TGTGCCAGCAGCCAAGATCCCGGGACTAGCGGGAGGGCACACTACAATGAGCAGTTCTTC
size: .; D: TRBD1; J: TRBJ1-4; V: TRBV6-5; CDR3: CASSYGTDATNEKLFF; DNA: TGTGCCAGCAGTTACGGGACAGATGCAACTAATGAAAAACTGTTTTTT
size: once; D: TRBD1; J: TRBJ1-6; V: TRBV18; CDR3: CASSPQGEVSPLHF; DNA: TGTGCCAGCTCACCCCAGGGGGAAGTTTCACCCCTCCACTTT
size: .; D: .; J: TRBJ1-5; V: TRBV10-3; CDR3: CATNTGRNQPQHF; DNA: TGTGCCACAAACACAGGTCGCAATCAGCCCCAGCATTTT
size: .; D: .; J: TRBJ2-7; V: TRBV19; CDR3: CASSSSSTGYEQYF; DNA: TGTGCCAGTAGTTCAAGCTCGACCGGGTACGAGCAGTACTTC
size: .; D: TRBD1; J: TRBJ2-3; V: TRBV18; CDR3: CASSPPDRASTDTQYF; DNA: TGTGCCAGCTCACCACCCGACAGGGCGAGCACAGATACGCAGTATTTT
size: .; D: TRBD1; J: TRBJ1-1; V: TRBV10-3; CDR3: CATQGQGMPEAFF; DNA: TGTGCCACCCAAGGACAGGGAATGCCTGAAGCTTTCTTT
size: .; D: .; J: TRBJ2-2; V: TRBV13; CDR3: CASSLGGGRELFF; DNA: TGTGCCAGCAGCTTAGGTGGCGGGAGGGAGCTGTTTTTT
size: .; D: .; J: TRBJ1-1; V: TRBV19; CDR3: CASSRRGAYTEAFF; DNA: TGTGCCAGTTCTAGGCGGGGGGCGTATACTGAAGCTTTCTTT
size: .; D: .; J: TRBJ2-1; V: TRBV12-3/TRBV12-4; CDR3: CASNTGFYNEQFF; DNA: TGTGCCAGCAACACAGGGTTCTACAATGAGCAGTTCTTC
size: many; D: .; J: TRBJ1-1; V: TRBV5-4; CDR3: CASSSTGMNTEAFF; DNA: TGTGCCAGCAGCTCGACAGGAATGAACACTGAAGCTTTCTTT
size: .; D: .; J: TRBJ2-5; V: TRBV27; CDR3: CASRKSLPQETQYF; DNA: TGTGCCAGCAGGAAAAGCCTACCCCAAGAGACCCAGTACTTC
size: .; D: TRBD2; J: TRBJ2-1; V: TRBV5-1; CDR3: CASSLEASGSMSYNEQFF; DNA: TGCGCCAGCAGCTTGGAGGCTAGCGGGAGTATGTCCTACAATGAGCAGTTCTTC
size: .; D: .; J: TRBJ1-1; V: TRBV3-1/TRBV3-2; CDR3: CASTPDISSIAFF; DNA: TGTGCCAGCACCCCTGACATTTCGAGTATAGCTTTCTTT
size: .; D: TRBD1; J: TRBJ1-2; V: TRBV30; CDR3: CAWSRDRGYGYTF; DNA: TGTGCCTGGAGTCGCGACAGGGGGTATGGCTACACCTTC
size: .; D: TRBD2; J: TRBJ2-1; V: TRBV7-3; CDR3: CASSTTSGGDGEQFF; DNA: TGTGCCAGCAGCACTACTAGCGGTGGGGATGGTGAGCAGTTCTTC
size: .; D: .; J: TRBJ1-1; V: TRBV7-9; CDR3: CASSFGDTEAFF; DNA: TGTGCCAGCAGCTTCGGGGACACTGAAGCTTTCTTT
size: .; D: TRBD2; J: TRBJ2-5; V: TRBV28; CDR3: CASSLPLGRDQETQYF; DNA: TGTGCCAGCAGTCTACCCCTAGGGAGGGATCAAGAGACCCAGTACTTC
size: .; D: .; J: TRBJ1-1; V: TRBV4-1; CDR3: CASSQEQTRAEAFF; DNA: TGCGCCAGCAGCCAAGAACAAACGAGGGCTGAAGCTTTCTTT
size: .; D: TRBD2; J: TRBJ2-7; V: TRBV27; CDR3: CASSLTVRGGNYEQYF; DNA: TGTGCCAGCAGTTTAACCGTTCGGGGGGGCAACTACGAGCAGTACTTC
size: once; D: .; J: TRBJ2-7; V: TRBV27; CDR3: CASSLVSVSEQYF; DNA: TGTGCCAGCAGTTTAGTCAGCGTAAGCGAGCAGTACTTC
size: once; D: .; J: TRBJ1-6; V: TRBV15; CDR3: CATSRSRAGVSPLHF; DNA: TGTGCCACCAGCAGATCAAGGGCAGGGGTCTCACCCCTCCACTTT
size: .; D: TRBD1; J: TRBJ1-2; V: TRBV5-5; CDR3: CASSFDRGSGGYTF; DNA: TGTGCCAGCAGCTTTGACAGGGGATCGGGCGGCTACACCTTC
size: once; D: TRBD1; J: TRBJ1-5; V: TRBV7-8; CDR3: CASSSDRAGNQPQHF; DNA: TGTGCCAGCAGCTCGGACAGGGCCGGCAATCAGCCCCAGCATTTT
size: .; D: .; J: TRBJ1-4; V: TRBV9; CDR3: CASSPLLNREGDEKLFF; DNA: TGTGCCAGCAGCCCACTACTCAACAGAGAAGGGGATGAAAAACTGTTTTTT
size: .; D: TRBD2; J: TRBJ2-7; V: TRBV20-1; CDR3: CSASRLAAYEQYF; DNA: TGCAGTGCCAGTCGACTAGCGGCCTACGAGCAGTACTTC